The 21 T cell receptor beta chains in this list originate from one sample, sequenced in a study of cytomegalovirus exposure and HLA in healthy donors. The PCR was carried out with 60 Vbeta primers and 13 Jbeta primers. The assay was immunoSEQ multiplex PCR, and TCRdb's table has in-frame clones only and misses some. The data hold approximately 100,000 clones, with 74% observed a single time. Sequenced material: PBMCs. All receptors derive from a man aged 50-59 years in good health and CMV-seropositive.

The rearrangement uses TRBV14 and TRBJ2-4; weak D call: TRBD2 (6 bases). The CDR3 totals 13 residues. Germline loops: CDR1 SGHDN, CDR2 FVKESK. V lost 1 base and J lost 15, with 16 bases in between. The CDR3 spells CASSQGTRRDVYF. As DNA, the CDR3 is TGTGCCAGCAGCCAAGGAACCAGGCGGGACGTGTACTTC.

The gene calls are TRBV7-9 and TRBJ1-1; possible D gene TRBD1, 6 bases. Germline V gives CDR1 SEHNR, CDR2 FQNEAQ (reference sequence). CDR3 size: 14 residues. V was trimmed by 6 bases and J by 3 bases, leaving 14 bases between them. The CDR3 protein is CASSLTGSDTEAFF. CDR3 DNA: TGTGCCAGCAGTCTTACAGGGTCCGACACTGAAGCTTTCTTT.

This chain joins TRBV19 and TRBJ2-7; TRBD1 aligns across 9 bases. Trimming at V came to 4 bases and at J to 5 bases, leaving 6 bases not matched to a gene. Per germline, CDR1 LNHDA and CDR2 SQIVND (reference sequence). This CDR3 comprises 14 residues. This CDR3 reads CASSTGQGVDEQYF. CDR3 coding DNA: TGTGCCAGTAGTACGGGACAGGGAGTTGACGAGCAGTACTTC.

The chain joins TRBV28 to TRBJ1-3, with 11 bases lining up with TRBD1. Trimming removed 6 bases from V and 9 bases from J; junction bases left unmatched: 10. Germline V lookup: CDR1 MDHEN, CDR2 SYDVKM. This CDR3 comprises 15 residues. The CDR3 DNA follows: TGTGCCAGCAGCCCATCCTCGGGACAGGGGGGCACCATATATTTT. Protein sequence: CASSPSSGQGGTIYF.

This sequence joins TRBV2 and TRBJ1-5; 11 nucleotides align to TRBD1. The V gene's germline CDR1 is SNHLY and CDR2 FYNNEI. Trimming took 5 bases from V and 0 from J; bases not matched to a gene: 6. CDR3 size: 17 residues. CDR3 in amino acids: CASSWTGGAYSNQPQHF. The CDR3, as DNA: TGTGCCAGCAGTTGGACAGGGGGCGCCTATAGCAATCAGCCCCAGCATTTT.

This clone came up a few times. The chain links TRBV4-1 to TRBJ2-5; D perhaps matches TRBD1 (6 bases). Germline lookup yields CDR1 MGHRA and CDR2 YSYEKL. V gave up 7 bases and J gave up 4 bases, with 13 bases separating them. The CDR3 spans 13 residues. The CDR3 DNA reads TGCGCCAGCACCCAGGGGCAAGGAGAGACCCAGTACTTC. Amino acid sequence: CASTQGQGETQYF.

DNA for the CDR3: TGTGCCAGCAGCAGGGGCAGCCTGAGGCCCCAGCATTTT. Protein: CASSRGSLRPQHF. This chain uses TRBV5-4 with TRBJ1-5; D is possibly TRBD1 (5 bases). This CDR3 spans 13 amino acids. Germline V CDR1 and CDR2: SGHNT, YYREEE (reference sequence). V gave up 4 bases and J gave up 9 bases, with 14 bases separating them.

The chain links TRBV6-6 to TRBJ2-3; tentatively, D is TRBD1 (5 bases). The length of the CDR3 is 15 residues. Looked up from germline, CDR1 is MNHNY and CDR2 is SVGAGI (reference sequence). Trimming stripped 2 bases from V and 0 bases from J, with 9 bases between. For the CDR3, the DNA is TGTGCCAGCAGTTACGGGGCGGATAGCACAGATACGCAGTATTTT. It is translated as CASSYGADSTDTQYF.

This sequence joins TRBV7-8 and TRBJ1-2; the D is unclear. Germline V lookup: CDR1 SGHVS, CDR2 FQNEAQ. The CDR3 consists of 15 residues. Trimming took 6 bases from V and 0 from J, leaving 14 bases between them. CDR3 loop: CASSLGAGTNYGYTF. The CDR3 nucleotides are TGTGCCAGCAGTCTCGGTGCGGGGACTAACTATGGCTACACCTTC.

The genes are TRBV4-1 and TRBJ1-2; D unclear. Trimming left V 8 bases short and J 2 bases short, with 15 bases between. The germline gives CDR1 MGHRA, CDR2 YSYEKL. CDR3 length: 14 residues. As DNA, the CDR3 is TGCGCCAGCCAGAGACGGGGAGGCAACTATGGCTACACCTTC. Encoded protein: CASQRRGGNYGYTF.

This clone was detected a few times. The V call is TRBV7-8, the J call TRBJ1-3; D is possibly TRBD1 (6 bases). The germline CDR1 and CDR2 sequences are SGHVS and FQNEAQ. Trimming cost V 7 bases and J 0 bases, with 13 bases left between them. This CDR3 has 15 residues. The chain's CDR3 is CASKPQGVSGNTIYF. The CDR3 DNA reads as TGTGCCAGCAAACCACAGGGAGTCTCTGGAAACACCATATATTTT.

This clone occurred once. This chain joins TRBV5-1 and TRBJ2-2; 13 bases are a match to TRBD2. Germline V gene sequence: CDR1 SGHRS, CDR2 YFSETQ. This CDR3 spans 17 amino acids. V lost 2 bases to trimming and J lost 6 bases; unmatched junction nucleotides: 7. The CDR3 here is CASSLTSGRAGSGELFF. The DNA of the CDR3 is TGCGCCAGCAGCTTAACTAGCGGGAGGGCCGGGTCCGGGGAGCTGTTTTTT.

The chain combines TRBV11-3 with TRBJ2-3, with a weak D call TRBD1 (5 bases). V lost 4 bases, J lost 1 base, and 12 bases lay in between. The CDR3 totals 15 residues. The V gene's germline CDR1 is SGHNT and CDR2 YENEEA. Written as DNA, the CDR3 is TGTGCCAGCAGCTCCGGACACGATGGCACAGATACGCAGTATTTT. It codes for CASSSGHDGTDTQYF.

The chain has TRBV27 and TRBJ2-7, with 7 bases matching TRBD1. Germline V CDR1 and CDR2: MNHEY, SMNVEV (reference sequence). This CDR3 spans 16 amino acids. Trimming cost V 2 bases and J 1 base; bases outside gene matches: 8. CDR3 sequence reads: CASSLVGQTGSYEQYF. The CDR3 coding sequence is TGTGCCAGCAGTTTAGTGGGGCAGACAGGGTCCTACGAGCAGTACTTC.

The chain carries TRBV5-6 and TRBJ1-1; the match to TRBD1 covers 8 bases. CDR1 and CDR2 from the germline V gene are SGHDT and YYEEEE. V lost 4 bases to trimming and J lost 4 bases; unmatched junction nucleotides: 12. There are 16 residues in the CDR3. This CDR3 reads CASSPGTGLGRTEAFF. CDR3 coding DNA: TGTGCCAGCAGCCCGGGGACAGGTCTAGGACGCACTGAAGCTTTCTTT.

The gene calls are TRBV5-5 and TRBJ2-2, with D tentatively TRBD2 (6 bases). Germline CDR1 reads SGHKS; CDR2 reads YYEKEE (reference sequence). Trimming took off 6 bases at V and 4 bases at J, with 19 bases between the two ends. This CDR3 spans 16 amino acids. The CDR3 region has the DNA TGTGCCAGCAATCTCGTTGGGGACTGGAGCACCGGGGAGCTGTTTTTT. Translated, it gives CASNLVGDWSTGELFF.

This clone was seen a few times. The chain links TRBV6-6 to TRBJ2-2; D gene ambiguous. Germline-derived CDR1 and CDR2 are MNHNY and SVGAGI (reference sequence). The CDR3 loop spans 16 amino acids. Trimming pared 4 bases from V and 2 bases from J, leaving 14 bases between. The CDR3 spells CASSSLLAVNTGELFF. The DNA of the CDR3 is TGTGCCAGCAGTTCTCTTCTGGCTGTTAACACCGGGGAGCTGTTTTTT.

The chain has TRBV11-1 and TRBJ2-5; 10 bases fit TRBD2. J lost 5 bases, V lost 2 bases, and 5 bases had no gene match. Germline lookup yields CDR1 SGHAT and CDR2 FQDESV (reference sequence). This CDR3 comprises 15 residues. CDR3 DNA sequence: TGTGCCAGCAGCTTATCCCTAGCGGGGGAGGAGACCCAGTACTTC. Encoded protein: CASSLSLAGEETQYF.

The sample holds a few counts of this clone. This rearrangement joins TRBV28 to TRBJ1-2; tentatively, D is TRBD1 (6 bases). Germline V gives CDR1 MDHEN, CDR2 SYDVKM. The CDR3 spans 13 residues. V lost 5 bases to trimming and J lost 4 bases, with 11 bases between them. CDR3 coding DNA: TGTGCCAGCAGTATGGGACATTTCTATGGCTACACCTTC. Its protein is CASSMGHFYGYTF.

The chain has TRBV7-9 and TRBJ1-6; D is unclear. The CDR3 is 13 residues long. CDR1 is SEHNR, CDR2 FQNEAQ, per germline (reference sequence). V was cut by 2 bases and J by 9 bases, with 8 bases left in between. The CDR3 reads CASSLQVTSPLHF. The CDR3 DNA follows: TGTGCCAGCAGCTTACAGGTGACTTCACCCCTCCACTTT.

The count of this clone is one. The chain couples TRBV10-2 to TRBJ1-1; tentatively, D is TRBD1 (6 bases). With 2 bases removed from V and 10 bases from J, the gap between germline ends came to 14 bases. Germline CDR1 WSHSY, CDR2 SAAADI. The CDR3 covers 13 residues. CDR3 sequence: CASSELGGGGAFF. The CDR3 DNA is TGCGCCAGCAGTGAGCTCGGGGGAGGGGGAGCTTTCTTT.